This TCR beta chain originates from a study of T cells in Graves' hyperthyroidism and ophthalmopathy. Amplification of TCR beta CDR3 regions used RNA as the template. Using the HTBI primer set, a first-round RT-PCR was run on the TCR CDR3. Via MiXCR, TCRdb re-called the multiplex PCR reads, giving one row per CDR3 protein. The sample yields 500,000 or so distinct CDR3 sequences, about 15% seen once. The count of this clonotype is one. Sequenced: blood. This sequence was found in a woman in her 30s with Graves' ophthalmopathy.

The CDR3 loop reads CASSPRSQGVSQYF. In DNA form, the CDR3 reads TGTGCCAGCAGCCCCCGGTCTCAGGGCGTGTCGCAGTACTTC. The rearrangement uses TRBV7-2 and TRBJ2-7, with D possibly TRBD1 on 5 matching bases. There are 14 residues in the CDR3. The V end lost 5 bases, the J end lost 9 bases, and 20 bases lay between the germline ends. Per germline, CDR1 SGHTA and CDR2 FQGNSA.